One and the same sample provided the 13 T cell receptor beta chains below, sequenced in a study of shared clonotypes between healthy human individuals. The repertoire was sequenced with immunoSEQ multiplex PCR; TCRdb's copy has only in-frame clones and lacks some. The sample lists about 2,500,000 clones; just over 90% were seen once. Sequenced: naive CD4+ T cells sorted from blood. Sample subset: CD45RA+ positively selected. The receptors originated from a man in his late teens or twenties in good health.

The chain recombines TRBV5-1 with TRBJ2-3; 9 positions agree with TRBD1. Germline lookup yields CDR1 SGHRS and CDR2 YFSETQ. With 1 base clipped from V and 4 bases from J, the junction kept 4 bases outside the gene matches. The CDR3 has 15 residues. The CDR3 DNA reads as TGCGCCAGCAGCTTGAAACAGGGGGCATCAGATACGCAGTATTTT. It encodes CASSLKQGASDTQYF.

Notes on this clone: This specimen includes other DNA sequences encoding the same CDR3. The chain links TRBV18 to TRBJ1-1; D possibly corresponds to TRBD1 (5 bases). V was pared by 0 bases and J by 4 bases, with 12 bases between. Germline V gene data show CDR1 as KGHSH and CDR2 as LQKENI. The CDR3 totals 15 residues. The DNA for the CDR3 is TGTGCCAGCTCACCACCTAAGGGCGGGGGCACTGAAGCTTTCTTT. Amino acids: CASSPPKGGGTEAFF.

This rearrangement joins TRBV4-3 to TRBJ1-2, with TRBD1 as a possible D gene (6 bases). V lost 4 bases and J 4 bases, leaving 10 bases between the germline ends. The CDR3 covers 13 residues. Germline CDR1 LGHNA, CDR2 YSLEER. DNA for the CDR3: TGCGCCAGCAGCCGAGACAGGACCTATGGCTACACCTTC. Encoded protein: CASSRDRTYGYTF.

The rearrangement links TRBV19 to TRBJ2-3; D unresolved. The CDR3 is made up of 14 amino acids. V was shortened by 5 bases and J by 2 bases, with 11 bases between the two germline ends. Looked up from germline, CDR1 is LNHDA and CDR2 is SQIVND (reference sequence). Here the CDR3 DNA reads TGTGCCAGTAGTTCAATAAGTAACACAGATACGCAGTATTTT. Residues: CASSSISNTDTQYF.

CDR3 residues: CASSPDEGVREQYF. The CDR3 coding sequence is TGCGCCAGCAGCCCTGATGAGGGGGTGCGCGAGCAGTACTTC. The chain links TRBV5-1 to TRBJ2-7; TRBD1 might be the D (6 bases). Trimming removed 4 bases at V and 6 bases at J, with 17 bases between. The germline V gene has CDR1 SGHRS and CDR2 YFSETQ. The CDR3 contains 14 residues. Looking up the rest from reference TRBV5-1 and TRBJ2-7 gives the full variable domain: KAGVTQTPRYLIKTRGQQVTLSCSPISGHRSVSWYQQTPGQGLQFLFEYFSETQRNKGNFPGRFSGRQFSNSRSEMNVSTLELGDSALYLCASSPDEGVREQYFGPGTRLTVT.

The J gene is TRBJ2-1, the V gene TRBV2; tentatively, D is TRBD1 (5 bases). Germline CDR1 and CDR2: SNHLY and FYNNEI. Between the trimmed V and J ends, which lost 2 bases and 4 bases, there was a span of 12 bases. The CDR3 consists of 15 residues. The chain's CDR3 is CASSEHQGPYNEQFF. CDR3 nucleotide sequence: TGTGCCAGCAGTGAACACCAGGGCCCGTACAATGAGCAGTTCTTC. The full variable domain, in which reference TRBV2 and TRBJ2-1 provide the parts outside the CDR3, is EPEVTQTPSHQVTQMGQEVILRCVPISNHLYFYWYRQILGQKVEFLVSFYNNEISEKSEIFDDQFSVERPDGSNFTLKIRSTKLEDSAMYFCASSEHQGPYNEQFFGPGTRLTVL.

The chain recombines TRBV30 with TRBJ1-5; 7 nucleotides match TRBD1. V was clipped by 2 bases and J by 8 bases; unmatched bases: 9. The CDR3 spans 14 residues. Germline CDR1 is GTSNPN and CDR2 is SVGIG (reference sequence). Here the CDR3 reads CAWSLGQAVKPQHF. The CDR3 nucleotides read TGTGCCTGGAGTCTTGGACAGGCGGTAAAGCCCCAGCATTTT. The full variable domain, with the rest looked up from reference TRBV30 and TRBJ1-5, is SQTIHQWPATLVQPVGSPLSLECTVEGTSNPNLYWYRQAAGRGLQLLFYSVGIGQISSEVPQNLSASRPQDRQFILSSKKLLLSDSGFYLCAWSLGQAVKPQHFGDGTRLSIL.

The chain combines TRBV19 with TRBJ2-1; a possible D gene is TRBD2 (5 bases). The CDR3 is 15 residues long. In germline, CDR1 is LNHDA, CDR2 SQIVND (reference sequence). V was trimmed by 3 bases and J by 9 bases, leaving 18 bases between them. As DNA, the CDR3 is TGTGCCAGTAGTATGGGAATTGAGCGGTTGGGTGAGCAGTTCTTC. Its protein product is CASSMGIERLGEQFF.

V and J are TRBV5-4 and TRBJ2-1; 8 bases line up with TRBD1. From germline, CDR1 is SGHNT and CDR2 YYREEE (reference sequence). J gave up 3 bases and V 1 base, and 9 bases lay outside the gene matches. The CDR3 has 17 residues. CDR3 nucleotide sequence: TGTGCCAGCAGCTTGTCTGCGTTCGGACAGGGCTACAATGAGCAGTTCTTC. Protein sequence: CASSLSAFGQGYNEQFF.

The rearrangement joins TRBV30 to TRBJ2-1; tentative D call: TRBD2 (6 bases). Per the germline V gene, CDR1 is GTSNPN and CDR2 is SVGIG (reference sequence). V shed 6 bases and J shed 6 bases, with 15 bases lying between them. CDR3 length: 13 amino acids. CDR3 region: CACGGLGANEQFF. As DNA, the CDR3 is TGTGCCTGTGGGGGACTCGGGGCCAATGAGCAGTTCTTC.

The rearrangement links TRBV29-1 to TRBJ2-7, with 10 bases aligning to TRBD2. J was trimmed by 3 bases and V by 2 bases; bases with no gene match: 7. Germline V lookup: CDR1 SQVTM, CDR2 ANQGSEA. This CDR3 is built from 15 residues. The CDR3 loop is CSVERGPSGGYEQYF. CDR3 nucleotide sequence: TGCAGCGTTGAAAGGGGGCCTAGCGGGGGCTACGAGCAGTACTTC.

The chain is built from TRBV6-6 and TRBJ1-6; 9 bases line up with TRBD1. Germline V gene sequence: CDR1 MNHNY, CDR2 SVGAGI (reference sequence). V lost 5 bases and J lost 9; bases outside the gene matches: 8. CDR3 length: 15 amino acids. Here the CDR3 reads CASSTRTGVFSPLHF. The CDR3 region has the DNA TGTGCCAGCAGTACCAGGACAGGGGTTTTTTCACCCCTCCACTTT.

DNA of the CDR3: TGTGCCAGCAGTCCCCAGGACAGCCCGGAGCAGTTCTTC. Amino acids: CASSPQDSPEQFF. This chain connects TRBV28 to TRBJ2-1; D may be TRBD1 (6 bases). Trimming removed 5 bases at V and 10 bases at J, with 15 bases between. This CDR3 is built from 13 residues. Germline lookup yields CDR1 MDHEN and CDR2 SYDVKM.